This is a list of T cell receptor beta chains from one sample in a study of shared clonotypes between healthy human individuals. The method was immunoSEQ multiplex PCR; TCRdb's version includes in-frame clones alone and lacks a portion of them. The profile shows roughly 2,300,000 clones, about nine tenths of them singletons. Input material: naive CD4+ T cells from PBMCs. All receptors come from a man between 18 and 29 years old in good health. Some clones in this sample may be carry-over from other donors' samples. The CDR3 runs from the conserved cysteine through the conserved F or W. The order of the fields is V gene, J gene, D gene, clone size, CDR3 DNA, CDR3 protein. The D gene is left open where the match is weak. Size is omitted from some rows. Given values are once, few, many or a class for expanded clones.

TRBV19,TRBJ2-5,.,.,TGTGCCAGTAGTAAGGGGTTCCGAGAGACCCAGTACTTC,CASSKGFRETQYF
TRBV5-4,TRBJ1-1,.,.,TGTGCCAGCAGCTTGGATATGGGGGGGACTGAAGCTTTCTTT,CASSLDMGGTEAFF
TRBV27,TRBJ1-3,.,.,TGTGCCAGCGGGACACACTCTGGAAACACCATATATTTT,CASGTHSGNTIYF
TRBV6-6,TRBJ1-3,.,.,TGTGCCAGCAGCTTCTCCGGACAGAGCTCTGGAAACACCATATATTTT,CASSFSGQSSGNTIYF
TRBV19,TRBJ2-5,TRBD2,once,TGTGCCAGTAGTATAAGACTAGCGGTCTCGACACCCCAGTACTTC,CASSIRLAVSTPQYF
TRBV5-6,TRBJ1-1,TRBD1,once,TGTGCCAGCAGCTGGGGGGACAGGGCGGGTACTGAAGCTTTCTTT,CASSWGDRAGTEAFF
TRBV28,TRBJ1-2,.,.,TGTGCCAGCACGACTTCAGGGGACTATGGCTACACCTTC,CASTTSGDYGYTF
TRBV7-2,TRBJ1-2,.,.,TGTGCCAGCAGCCTCCCTAGGGTTCCTAACTATGGCTACACCTTC,CASSLPRVPNYGYTF
TRBV7-3,TRBJ2-2,.,.,TGTGCCAGCAGCTTAATCCCCGAGACCGGGGAGCTGTTTTTT,CASSLIPETGELFF
TRBV5-1,TRBJ1-4,TRBD1,.,TGCGCCAGCAGCACGGGGGACAGGGAACTTAATGAAAAACTGTTTTTT,CASSTGDRELNEKLFF
TRBV7-2,TRBJ2-1,TRBD1,.,TGTGCCAGCAGCTCGGGACAGAGCCCCAATGAGCAGTTCTTC,CASSSGQSPNEQFF
TRBV5-6,TRBJ2-2,.,.,TGTGCCAGCACCTCAGACGGTATCGCCGGGGAGCTGTTTTTT,CASTSDGIAGELFF
TRBV9,TRBJ1-1,.,.,TGTGCCAGCAGCCCGGGGACCCTCGGTCAACACACTGAAGCTTTCTTT,CASSPGTLGQHTEAFF
TRBV19,TRBJ1-5,.,.,TGTGCCAGTAGTATAATGGGGGGTACCCAGCCCCAGCATTTT,CASSIMGGTQPQHF
TRBV6-5,TRBJ1-4,.,few,TGTGCCAGCAGCCCGAGACACATGAGTAATGAAAAACTGTTTTTT,CASSPRHMSNEKLFF
TRBV20-1,TRBJ2-7,.,.,TGCAGTGCTAGCCGGGGCTACGAGCAGTACTTC,CSASRGYEQYF
TRBV5-1,TRBJ1-4,.,.,TGCGCCAGCAGACGCGAGGGTTTGTGGACTAATGAAAAACTGTTTTTT,CASRREGLWTNEKLFF
TRBV6-5,TRBJ2-2,.,.,TGTGCCAGCAGAAAAGGAGGCGGCACCGGGGAGCTGTTTTTT,CASRKGGGTGELFF
TRBV6-5,TRBJ1-2,.,once,TGTGCCCCCTCGGGGCAGCGTGGCTACACCTTC,CAPSGQRGYTF
TRBV11-2,TRBJ2-7,TRBD1,.,TGTGCCAGCAGCCATAGAGGGGGCCACGAGCAGTACTTC,CASSHRGGHEQYF
TRBV12-5,TRBJ2-3,TRBD2,.,TGTGCTAGTGGTCCGGGACTAGCGGGAAGCACAGATACGCAGTATTTT,CASGPGLAGSTDTQYF
TRBV10-2,TRBJ2-7,TRBD2,.,TGCGCCAGCAGTGATAGATCCAGGACTAGGGAGTACGAGCAGTACTTC,CASSDRSRTREYEQYF
TRBV28,TRBJ1-2,TRBD1,.,TGTGCCAGCAAGACAGGGGGGGAAATTTATGGCTACACCTTC,CASKTGGEIYGYTF
TRBV15,TRBJ2-7,TRBD2,.,TGTGCCACCAGCAGATATTACGGGACTGGACTAGCGGGACGAGACAACGAGCAGTACTTC,CATSRYYGTGLAGRDNEQYF
TRBV28,TRBJ2-3,.,.,TGTGCCAGCACATCCTCAGGGGAGGGAGATACGCAGTATTTT,CASTSSGEGDTQYF
TRBV6-5,TRBJ1-6,TRBD1,.,TGTGCCAGCAGTTACTCAGGGCAGGGGGCCCTCCACTTT,CASSYSGQGALHF
TRBV28,TRBJ2-6,.,.,TGTGCCAGCAGTTTCAGGGTTATGGGGGCCAACGTCCTGACTTTC,CASSFRVMGANVLTF